The T cell receptor beta chain under discussion was sequenced for a study of regulatory T cells in long-lasting Graves disease. Building of the TCR beta libraries involved iRepertoire HTBI primers and Arm-PCR of CDR3 regions. TCRdb recomputed calls from the multiplex PCR reads with MiXCR, one row per CDR3 protein. Of some 500,000 distinct CDR3 sequences listed, approximately 12% were seen once; the top ten hold approximately 9.3%. This clonotype was seen many times. The target antigen is unknown. Time point denoted: newly diagnosed GD, antithyroid drugs for less than 3 months. The TCR library was made from RNA extracted from PBMCs. Tubes containing EDTA received about 9.4 milliliters of drawn peripheral blood. The germline CDR1 and CDR2 sequences are GTSNPN and SVGIG (reference sequence). The CDR3 contains 13 residues. Trimming left V 3 bases short and J 6 bases short, with 12 bases between. Study-wide results and limits: Limited sample numbers may have lowered accuracy.

These data also formed part of another study, on T cells in Graves' hyperthyroidism and ophthalmopathy. That work contributes: Patients aged 18 to 65 had newly diagnosed hyperthyroidism lasting under 2 months.

The source of this sequence is a man aged 25-40 years with Graves disease. The source was peripheral blood mononuclear cells (PBMCs), collected at new diagnosis, from a patient treated with antithyroid drugs. The chain has TRBV30 and TRBJ1-5; tentative D call: TRBD1 (5 bases). The CDR3 is CAWSREDRQPQHF. The CDR3 nucleotides are TGTGCCTGGAGCAGGGAGGATCGTCAGCCCCAGCATTTT.